The clone carrying this T cell receptor beta chain has ten or more counts. Its antigen remains unidentified. This sample was taken from a study of early T cells in non-severe SARS-CoV-2 infection. Across the study: The sequenced material was bulk RNA from unsorted whole blood, and its chains were unpaired. Regarding the study as a whole: There was a bias toward anti-spike CD8 responses in VDJdb matching, which missed private and CD4 specificities.

The protocol attached unique molecular identifiers to individual cDNA molecules. MiXCR, applied by TCRdb to the 5' RACE reads, yields one record per CDR3 protein. The data hold tens of thousands of distinct CDR3 sequences, with about a tenth observed a single time. The sample consisted of whole blood. The sequence derives from an adult who was a healthcare worker with PCR-confirmed SARS-CoV-2 infection or an uninfected control (not recorded which).

The CDR3 reads CASSELPGEWQFF. Here the CDR3 DNA reads TGTGCCAGCAGTGAACTCCCCGGGGAATGGCAGTTCTTC. The gene calls are TRBV2 and TRBJ2-1, with a tentative D call TRBD2 (5 bases). Germline V lookup: CDR1 SNHLY, CDR2 FYNNEI. This CDR3 is built from 13 residues. V shed 2 bases and J shed 12 bases, with 14 bases lying between them.